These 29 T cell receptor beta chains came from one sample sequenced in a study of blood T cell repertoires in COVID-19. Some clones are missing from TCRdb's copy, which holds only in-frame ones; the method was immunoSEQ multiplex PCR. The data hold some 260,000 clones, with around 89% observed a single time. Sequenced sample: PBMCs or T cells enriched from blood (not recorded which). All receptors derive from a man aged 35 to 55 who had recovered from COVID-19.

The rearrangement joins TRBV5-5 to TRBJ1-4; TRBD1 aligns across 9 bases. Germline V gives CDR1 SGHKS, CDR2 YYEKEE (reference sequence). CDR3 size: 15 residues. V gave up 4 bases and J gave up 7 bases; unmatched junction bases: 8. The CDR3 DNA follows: TGTGCCAGCAGCCCTTATACAGGGGGCGGTGAAAAACTGTTTTTT. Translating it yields CASSPYTGGGEKLFF. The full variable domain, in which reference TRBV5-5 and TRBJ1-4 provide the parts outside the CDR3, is DAGVTQSPTHLIKTRGQQVTLRCSPISGHKSVSWYQQVLGQGPQFIFQYYEKEERGRGNFPDRFSARQFPNYSSELNVNALLLGDSALYLCASSPYTGGGEKLFFGSGTQLSVL.

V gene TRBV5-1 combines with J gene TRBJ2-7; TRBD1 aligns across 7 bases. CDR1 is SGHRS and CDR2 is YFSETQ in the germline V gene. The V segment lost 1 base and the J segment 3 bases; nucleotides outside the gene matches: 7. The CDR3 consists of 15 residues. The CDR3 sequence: CASSLHDRENYEQYF. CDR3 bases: TGCGCCAGCAGCTTGCACGACAGGGAGAACTACGAGCAGTACTTC.

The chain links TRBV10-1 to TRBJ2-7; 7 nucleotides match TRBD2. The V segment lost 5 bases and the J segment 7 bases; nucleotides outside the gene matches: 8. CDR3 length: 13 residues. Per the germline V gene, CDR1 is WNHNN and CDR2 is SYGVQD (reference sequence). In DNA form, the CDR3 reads TGCGCCAGCAGTTTTTCGAGGGAGGGAGAGCAGTACTTC. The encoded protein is CASSFSREGEQYF.

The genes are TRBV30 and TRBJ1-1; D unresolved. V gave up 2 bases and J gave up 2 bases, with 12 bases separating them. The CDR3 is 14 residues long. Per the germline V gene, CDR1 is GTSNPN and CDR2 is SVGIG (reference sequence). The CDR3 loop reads CAWSILSPNTEAFF. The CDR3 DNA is TGTGCCTGGAGTATTCTAAGCCCCAACACTGAAGCTTTCTTT.

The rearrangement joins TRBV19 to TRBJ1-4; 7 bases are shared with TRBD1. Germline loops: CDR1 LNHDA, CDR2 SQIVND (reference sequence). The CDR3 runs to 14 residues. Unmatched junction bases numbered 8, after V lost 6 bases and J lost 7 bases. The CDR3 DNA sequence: TGTGCCAGTAGGATACAGGGGTCTGGTGAAAAACTGTTTTTT. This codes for CASRIQGSGEKLFF.

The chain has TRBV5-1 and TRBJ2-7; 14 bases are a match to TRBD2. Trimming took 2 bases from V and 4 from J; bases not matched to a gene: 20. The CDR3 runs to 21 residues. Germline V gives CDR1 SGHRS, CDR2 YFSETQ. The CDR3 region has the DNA TGCGCCAGCAGCTTTCCCGACTGGGTGGGACTAGCGGGAGTGTGGGGATACGAGCAGTACTTC. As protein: CASSFPDWVGLAGVWGYEQYF.

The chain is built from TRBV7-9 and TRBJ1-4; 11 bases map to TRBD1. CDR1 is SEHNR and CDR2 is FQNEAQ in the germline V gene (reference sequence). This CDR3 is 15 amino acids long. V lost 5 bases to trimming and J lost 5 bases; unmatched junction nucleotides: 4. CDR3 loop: CASSPGDRGNEKLFF. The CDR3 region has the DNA TGTGCCAGCAGCCCCGGGGACAGGGGGAATGAAAAACTGTTTTTT.

The CDR3 region has the DNA TGTGCCAGCAGCCCTTTGGGGGGACCCCAGCTCGAGCAGTACTTC. This translates into CASSPLGGPQLEQYF. The chain recombines TRBV7-8 with TRBJ2-7, with D perhaps TRBD2 (6 bases). Germline-derived CDR1 and CDR2 are SGHVS and FQNEAQ. V was trimmed by 5 bases and J by 6 bases, leaving 20 bases between them. This CDR3 comprises 15 residues.

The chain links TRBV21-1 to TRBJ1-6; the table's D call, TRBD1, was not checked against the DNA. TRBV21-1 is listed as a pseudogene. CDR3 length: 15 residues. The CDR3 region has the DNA TGTGCCAGCAGCAAGACACAGAAACCCAATTCACCCCTCCACTTT. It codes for CASSKTQKPNSPLHF.

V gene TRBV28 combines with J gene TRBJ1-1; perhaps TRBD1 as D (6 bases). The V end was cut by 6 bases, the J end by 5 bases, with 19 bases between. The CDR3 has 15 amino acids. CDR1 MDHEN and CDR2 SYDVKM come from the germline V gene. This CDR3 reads CASRPTHGGATEAFF. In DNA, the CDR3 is TGTGCCAGCAGACCGACCCATGGGGGGGCGACTGAAGCTTTCTTT. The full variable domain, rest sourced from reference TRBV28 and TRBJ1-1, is DVKVTQSSRYLVKRTGEKVFLECVQDMDHENMFWYRQDPGLGLRLIYFSYDVKMKEKGDIPEGYSVSREKKERFSLILESASTNQTSMYLCASRPTHGGATEAFFGQGTRLTVV.

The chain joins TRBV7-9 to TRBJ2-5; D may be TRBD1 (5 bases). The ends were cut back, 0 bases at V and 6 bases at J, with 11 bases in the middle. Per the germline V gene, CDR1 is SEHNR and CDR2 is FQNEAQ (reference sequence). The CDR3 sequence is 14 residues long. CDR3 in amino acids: CASSLAGVNKTQYF. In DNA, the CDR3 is TGTGCCAGCAGCTTAGCAGGGGTTAATAAGACCCAGTACTTC.

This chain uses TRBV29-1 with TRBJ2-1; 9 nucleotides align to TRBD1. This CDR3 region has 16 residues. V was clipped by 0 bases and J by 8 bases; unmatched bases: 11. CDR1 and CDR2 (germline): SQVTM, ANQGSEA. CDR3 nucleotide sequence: TGCAGCGTTGAAGATCGGAGGGACAGGGTGGGCGATGAGCAGTTCTTC. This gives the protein CSVEDRRDRVGDEQFF.

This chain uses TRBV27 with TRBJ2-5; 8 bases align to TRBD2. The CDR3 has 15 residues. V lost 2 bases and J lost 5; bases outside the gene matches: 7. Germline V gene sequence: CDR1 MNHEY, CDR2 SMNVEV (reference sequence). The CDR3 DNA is TGTGCCAGCAGTTTAAGACTAGCGACCCGTGAGACCCAGTACTTC. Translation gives CASSLRLATRETQYF.

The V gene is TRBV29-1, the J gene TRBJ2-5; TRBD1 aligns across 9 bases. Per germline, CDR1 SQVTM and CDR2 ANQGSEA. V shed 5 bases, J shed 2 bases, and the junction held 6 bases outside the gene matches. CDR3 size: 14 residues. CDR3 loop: CSVKLGTGQETQYF. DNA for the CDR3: TGCAGCGTTAAACTCGGGACAGGGCAAGAGACCCAGTACTTC.

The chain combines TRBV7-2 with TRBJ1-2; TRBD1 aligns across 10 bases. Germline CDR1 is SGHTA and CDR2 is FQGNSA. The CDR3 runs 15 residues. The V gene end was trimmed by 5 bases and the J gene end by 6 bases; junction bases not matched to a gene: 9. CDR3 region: CASSPSPDRGDGYTF. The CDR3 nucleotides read TGTGCCAGCAGCCCCTCACCGGACAGGGGGGATGGCTACACCTTC.

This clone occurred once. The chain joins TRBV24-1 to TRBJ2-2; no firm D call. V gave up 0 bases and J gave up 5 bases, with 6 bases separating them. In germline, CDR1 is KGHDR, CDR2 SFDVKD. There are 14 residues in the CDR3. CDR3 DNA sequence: TGTGCCACCAGTGATTTGGCTCGGACCGGGGAGCTGTTTTTT. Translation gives CATSDLARTGELFF.

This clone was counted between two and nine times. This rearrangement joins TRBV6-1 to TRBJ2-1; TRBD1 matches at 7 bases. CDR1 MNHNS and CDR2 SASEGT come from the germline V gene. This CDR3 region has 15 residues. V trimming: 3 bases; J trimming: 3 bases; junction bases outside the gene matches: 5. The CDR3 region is CASSERDSNYNEQFF. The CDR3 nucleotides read TGTGCCAGCAGTGAGAGGGACAGTAACTACAATGAGCAGTTCTTC.

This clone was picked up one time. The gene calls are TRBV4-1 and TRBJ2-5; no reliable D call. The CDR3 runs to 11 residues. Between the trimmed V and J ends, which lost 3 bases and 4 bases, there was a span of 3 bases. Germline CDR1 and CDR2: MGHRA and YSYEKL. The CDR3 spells CASSHGETQYF. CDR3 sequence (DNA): TGCGCCAGCAGCCACGGAGAGACCCAGTACTTC.

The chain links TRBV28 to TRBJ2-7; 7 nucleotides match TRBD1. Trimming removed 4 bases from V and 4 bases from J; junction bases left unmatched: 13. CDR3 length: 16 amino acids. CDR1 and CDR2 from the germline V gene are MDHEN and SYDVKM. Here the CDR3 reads CASSSGGEGIGYEQYF. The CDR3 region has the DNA TGTGCCAGCAGTTCAGGGGGTGAAGGGATCGGGTACGAGCAGTACTTC.

CDR3 amino acids: CATSRGSEKLFF. The CDR3 nucleotides read TGTGCCACCAGCAGGGGGAGCGAAAAACTGTTTTTT. V gene TRBV15 combines with J gene TRBJ1-4; D unclear. Germline-derived CDR1 and CDR2 are LNHNV and YYDKDF (reference sequence). The CDR3 has 12 amino acids. Trimming shortened V by 3 bases and J by 8 bases, and 7 bases separated the two germline ends.

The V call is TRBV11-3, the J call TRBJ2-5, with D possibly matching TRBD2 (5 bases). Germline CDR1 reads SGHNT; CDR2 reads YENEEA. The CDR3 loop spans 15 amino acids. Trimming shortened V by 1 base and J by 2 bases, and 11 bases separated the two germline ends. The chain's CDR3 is CASSLARTRQETQYF. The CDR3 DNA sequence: TGTGCCAGCAGCTTAGCCCGGACTCGACAAGAGACCCAGTACTTC.

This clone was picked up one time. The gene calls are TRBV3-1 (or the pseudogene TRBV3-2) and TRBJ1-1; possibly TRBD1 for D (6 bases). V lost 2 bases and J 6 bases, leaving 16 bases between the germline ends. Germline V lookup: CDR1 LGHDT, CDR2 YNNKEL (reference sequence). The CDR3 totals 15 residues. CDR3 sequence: CASSQLPTGFAEAFF. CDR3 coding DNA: TGTGCCAGCAGCCAACTCCCTACAGGGTTCGCTGAAGCTTTCTTT.

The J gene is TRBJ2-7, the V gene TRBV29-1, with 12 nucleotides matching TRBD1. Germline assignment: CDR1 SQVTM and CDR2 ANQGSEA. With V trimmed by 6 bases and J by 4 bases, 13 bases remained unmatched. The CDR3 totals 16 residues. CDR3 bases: TGCAGCGTCCGAGAAGGATGGGACAGGGGGCGATACGAGCAGTACTTC. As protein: CSVREGWDRGRYEQYF.

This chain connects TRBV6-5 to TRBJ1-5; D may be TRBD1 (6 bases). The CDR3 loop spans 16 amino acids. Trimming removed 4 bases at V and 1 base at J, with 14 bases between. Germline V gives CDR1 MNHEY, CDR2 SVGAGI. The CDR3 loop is CASSLYFTGSNQPQHF. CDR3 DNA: TGTGCCAGCAGTTTATACTTTACAGGGAGCAATCAGCCCCAGCATTTT.

The CDR3 DNA reads as TGTGCCAGTAGTATAGTTCGAGTGAACACTGAAGCTTTCTTT. Translated: CASSIVRVNTEAFF. V gene TRBV19 combines with J gene TRBJ1-1; D remains unclear. Trimming cost V 1 base and J 0 bases, with 6 bases left between them. Germline-derived CDR1 and CDR2 are LNHDA and SQIVND (reference sequence). CDR3 length: 14 residues.

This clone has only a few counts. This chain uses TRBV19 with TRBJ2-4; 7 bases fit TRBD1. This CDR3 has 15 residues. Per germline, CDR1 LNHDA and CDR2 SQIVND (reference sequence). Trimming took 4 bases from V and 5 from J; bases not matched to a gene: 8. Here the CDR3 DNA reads TGTGCCAGTAGTACACAGGGGAGAGTTGAAAACATTCAGTACTTC. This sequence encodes CASSTQGRVENIQYF.

The CDR3 loop is CASSIPGLPDNEQFF. The CDR3 DNA follows: TGTGCCAGCAGCATCCCGGGACTACCCGACAATGAGCAGTTCTTC. The chain recombines TRBV25-1 with TRBJ2-1, with TRBD2 matching 7 bases. CDR1 and CDR2 from the germline V gene are MGHDK and SYGVNS. This CDR3 has 15 amino acids. V gave up 6 bases and J gave up 5 bases; unmatched junction bases: 10.

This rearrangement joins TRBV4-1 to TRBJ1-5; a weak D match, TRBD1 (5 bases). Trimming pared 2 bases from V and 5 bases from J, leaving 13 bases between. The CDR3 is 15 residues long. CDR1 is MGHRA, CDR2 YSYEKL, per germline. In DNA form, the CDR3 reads TGCGCCAGCAGCCAACCTTCCAGGGAAGATCAGCCCCAGCATTTT. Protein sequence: CASSQPSREDQPQHF.

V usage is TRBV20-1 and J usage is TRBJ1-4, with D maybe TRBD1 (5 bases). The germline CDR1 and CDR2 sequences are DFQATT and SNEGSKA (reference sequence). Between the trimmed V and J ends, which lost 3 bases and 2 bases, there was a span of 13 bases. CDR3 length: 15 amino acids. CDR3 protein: CSASGGGPTNEKLFF. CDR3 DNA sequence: TGCAGTGCTAGTGGGGGGGGTCCGACTAATGAAAAACTGTTTTTT.